This T cell receptor (beta chain) derives from a study of patients and donors after allogeneic stem cell transplantation. Germline V gives CDR1 SEHNR, CDR2 FQNEAQ (reference sequence). The CDR3 totals 13 residues. With 5 bases removed from V and 10 bases from J, the gap between germline ends came to 17 bases. Using its own MiXCR run on the RT-PCR reads, TCRdb lists one record per CDR3 protein. The repertoire includes roughly 180,000 distinct CDR3 sequences, 40% to 45% of them detected once, and 25% to 35% sits in the top ten. Sequenced sample: blood, either unsorted or a sorted T cell fraction (not recorded which). The sequence came from a human donor who was either an allogeneic HSCT recipient or a stem cell or donor lymphocyte infusion donor (not recorded which). It is not recorded whose cells these are; they may come from a transplant donor. The rearrangement links TRBV7-9 to TRBJ1-1; D gene ambiguous. The CDR3 sequence is CASSTEMVALAFF. The CDR3, as DNA: TGTGCCAGCAGCACCGAAATGGTAGCTTTAGCTTTCTTT. The full variable domain, rest sourced from reference TRBV7-9 and TRBJ1-1, is DTGVSQNPRHKITKRGQNVTFRCDPISEHNRLYWYRQTLGQGPEFLTYFQNEAQLEKSRLLSDRFSAERPKGSFSTLEIQRTEQGDSAMYLCASSTEMVALAFFGQGTRLTVV.